These T cell receptor beta chains were read from a single sample in a study of cytomegalovirus exposure and HLA in healthy donors. Here immunoSEQ multiplex PCR was the method, and the copy in TCRdb shows in-frame clones only, minus some. The sample includes about 89,000 clones, approximately 74% of them seen just once. The specimen sequenced was PBMCs. All receptors come from a male donor in good health and CMV-seronegative. Each CDR3 is given with its conserved first and last residue. A D gene is named only where the DNA matches it firmly. Not all rows give a size; the values are once, few, many and, for expanded clones, a class.

CDR3 protein	CDR3 DNA	V gene	J gene	clone size	D gene
CSVVSSSNEQYF	TGCAGCGTTGTTTCTAGCTCTAACGAGCAGTACTTC	TRBV29-1	TRBJ2-7	few	NA
CASSSLTGQIANYGYTF	TGTGCCAGCAGCTCCTTGACAGGGCAGATAGCTAACTATGGCTACACCTTC	TRBV9	TRBJ1-2	NA	TRBD1
CASSQVGRGDEQYF	TGCGCCAGCAGCCAAGTGGGCAGGGGGGACGAGCAGTACTTC	TRBV4-3	TRBJ2-7	NA	NA
CASSLVAGARGEQFF	TGTGCCAGCAGCTTAGTAGCGGGAGCCCGGGGTGAGCAGTTCTTC	TRBV11-2	TRBJ2-1	few	TRBD2
CASSLARGEVYGYTF	TGTGCCAGCAGCTTAGCGCGGGGGGAGGTCTATGGCTACACCTTC	TRBV7-9	TRBJ1-2	NA	NA
CASSLWTSGSGYEQYF	TGTGCCAGCAGTTTATGGACTAGCGGGAGTGGGTACGAGCAGTACTTC	TRBV27	TRBJ2-7	once	TRBD2
CASSHTGISAEEQYF	TGTGCCAGCAGTCACACAGGGATATCCGCCGAAGAGCAGTACTTC	TRBV6-6	TRBJ2-7	NA	NA
CASSPNGTGAYEQYF	TGTGCCAGCAGCCCCAACGGGACAGGGGCCTACGAGCAGTACTTC	TRBV21-1	TRBJ2-7	NA	NA
CASSESGGYTEAFF	TGCGCCAGCAGTGAGTCGGGGGGATACACTGAAGCTTTCTTT	TRBV10-2	TRBJ1-1	NA	NA
CAGVRREGTEAFF	TGTGCCGGAGTTCGAAGGGAGGGCACTGAAGCTTTCTTT	TRBV30	TRBJ1-1	NA	NA
CASSGDSPEQYF	TGTGCCAGCAGTGGGGACAGCCCCGAGCAGTACTTC	TRBV2	TRBJ2-7	NA	TRBD1
CAISGGPGQGTYEQYF	TGTGCCATCAGTGGGGGCCCGGGACAGGGAACCTACGAGCAGTACTTC	TRBV10-3	TRBJ2-7	NA	TRBD1
CASTSTGARETQYF	TGTGCCAGCACCTCGACAGGGGCTAGAGAGACCCAGTACTTC	TRBV28	TRBJ2-5	NA	TRBD1
CASSPLLGITDTQYF	TGTGCCAGCAGCCCCCTTCTAGGTATCACAGATACGCAGTATTTT	TRBV5-4	TRBJ2-3	NA	NA